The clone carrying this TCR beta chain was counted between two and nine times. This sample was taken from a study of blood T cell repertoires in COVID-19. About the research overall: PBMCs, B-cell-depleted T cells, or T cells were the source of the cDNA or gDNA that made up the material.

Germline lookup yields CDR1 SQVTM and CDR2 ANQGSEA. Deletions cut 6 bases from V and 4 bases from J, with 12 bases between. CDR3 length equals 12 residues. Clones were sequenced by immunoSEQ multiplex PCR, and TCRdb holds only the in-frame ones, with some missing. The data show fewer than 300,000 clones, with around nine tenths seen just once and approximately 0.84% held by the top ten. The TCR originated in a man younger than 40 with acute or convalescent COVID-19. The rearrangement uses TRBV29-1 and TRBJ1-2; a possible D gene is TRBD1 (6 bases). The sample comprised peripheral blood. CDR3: CSVQGQVYGYTF. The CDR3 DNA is TGCAGCGTCCAGGGGCAGGTCTATGGCTACACCTTC.